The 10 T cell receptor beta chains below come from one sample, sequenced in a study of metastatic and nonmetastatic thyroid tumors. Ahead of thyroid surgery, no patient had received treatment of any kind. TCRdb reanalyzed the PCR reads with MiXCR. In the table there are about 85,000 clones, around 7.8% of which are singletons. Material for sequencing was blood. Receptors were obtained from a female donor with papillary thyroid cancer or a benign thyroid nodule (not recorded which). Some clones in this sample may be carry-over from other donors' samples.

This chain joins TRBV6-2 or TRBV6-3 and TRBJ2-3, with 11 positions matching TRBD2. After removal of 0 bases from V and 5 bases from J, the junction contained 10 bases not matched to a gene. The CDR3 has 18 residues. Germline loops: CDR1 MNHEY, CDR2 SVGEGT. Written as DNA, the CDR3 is TGTGCCAGCAGTTACTCGGTGGTGCGGCTAGCGGGGGGAGATACGCAGTATTTT. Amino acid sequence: CASSYSVVRLAGGDTQYF.

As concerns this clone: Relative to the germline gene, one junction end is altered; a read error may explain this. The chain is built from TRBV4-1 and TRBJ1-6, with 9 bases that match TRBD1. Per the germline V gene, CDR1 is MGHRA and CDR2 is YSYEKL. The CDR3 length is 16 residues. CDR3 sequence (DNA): TGCGCCAGCAGCCAAGTTAGGGGACAGGGTAATTCACCCCCCCACTTT. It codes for CASSQVRGQGNSPPHF.

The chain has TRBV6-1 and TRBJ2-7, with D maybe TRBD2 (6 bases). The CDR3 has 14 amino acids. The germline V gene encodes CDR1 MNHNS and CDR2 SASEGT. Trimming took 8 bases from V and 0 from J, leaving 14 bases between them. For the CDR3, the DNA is TGTGCCAGCTCTCGCGCGGGGAGCTCCTACGAGCAGTACTTC. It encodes CASSRAGSSYEQYF.

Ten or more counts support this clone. The DNA for the CDR3 is TGTGCCAGCAGTCCCGACAGTCCATTCTCTGGGGCCAACGTCCTGACTTTC. It is translated as CASSPDSPFSGANVLTF. This chain uses TRBV6-1 with TRBJ2-6; weak D call: TRBD1 (5 bases). Germline CDR1 is MNHNS and CDR2 is SASEGT. V was trimmed by 5 bases and J by 0 bases, leaving 14 bases between them. The CDR3 loop spans 17 amino acids.

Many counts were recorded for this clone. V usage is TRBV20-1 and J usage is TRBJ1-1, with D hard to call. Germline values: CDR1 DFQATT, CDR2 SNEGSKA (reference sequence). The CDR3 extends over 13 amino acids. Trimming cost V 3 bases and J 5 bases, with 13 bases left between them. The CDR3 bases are TGCAGTGCTAGCCTATGGGATAGGACTGAAGCTTTCTTT. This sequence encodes CSASLWDRTEAFF.

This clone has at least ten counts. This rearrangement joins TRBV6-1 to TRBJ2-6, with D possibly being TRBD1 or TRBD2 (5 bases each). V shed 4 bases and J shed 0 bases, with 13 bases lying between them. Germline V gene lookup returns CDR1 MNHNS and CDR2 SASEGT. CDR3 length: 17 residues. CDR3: CASSGFRGPSGANVLTF. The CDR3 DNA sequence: TGTGCCAGCAGTGGATTTAGGGGACCCTCTGGGGCCAACGTCCTGACTTTC.

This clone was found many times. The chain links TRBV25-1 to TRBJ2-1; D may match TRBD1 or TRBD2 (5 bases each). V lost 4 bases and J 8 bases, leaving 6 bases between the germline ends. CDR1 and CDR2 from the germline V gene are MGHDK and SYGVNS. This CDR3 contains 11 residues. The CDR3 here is CASSAGHEQFF. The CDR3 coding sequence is TGTGCCAGCAGTGCGGGACATGAGCAGTTCTTC. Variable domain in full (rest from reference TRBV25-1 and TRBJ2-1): EADIYQTPRYLVIGTGKKITLECSQTMGHDKMYWYQQDPGMELHLIHYSYGVNSTEKGDLSSESTVSRIRTEHFPLTLESARPSHTSQYLCASSAGHEQFFGPGTRLTVL.

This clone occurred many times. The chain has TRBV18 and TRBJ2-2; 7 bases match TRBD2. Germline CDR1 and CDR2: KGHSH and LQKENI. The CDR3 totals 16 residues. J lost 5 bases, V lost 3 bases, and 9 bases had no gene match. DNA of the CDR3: TGTGCCAGCTCACCGACAGTGCCGGGGGGAACCGGGGAGCTGTTTTTT. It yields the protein CASSPTVPGGTGELFF.

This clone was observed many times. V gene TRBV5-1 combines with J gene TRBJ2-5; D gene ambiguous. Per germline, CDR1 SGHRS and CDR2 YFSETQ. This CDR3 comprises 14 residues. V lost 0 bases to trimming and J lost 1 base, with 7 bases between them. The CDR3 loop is CASSLVVGQETQYF. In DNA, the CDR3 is TGCGCCAGCAGCTTGGTTGTGGGCCAAGAGACCCAGTACTTC. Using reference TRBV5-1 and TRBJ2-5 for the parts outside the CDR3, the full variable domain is KAGVTQTPRYLIKTRGQQVTLSCSPISGHRSVSWYQQTPGQGLQFLFEYFSETQRNKGNFPGRFSGRQFSNSRSEMNVSTLELGDSALYLCASSLVVGQETQYFGPGTRLLVL.

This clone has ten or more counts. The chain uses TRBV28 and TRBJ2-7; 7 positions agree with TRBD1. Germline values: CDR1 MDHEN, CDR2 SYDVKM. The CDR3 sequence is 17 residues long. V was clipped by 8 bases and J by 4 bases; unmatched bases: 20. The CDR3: CASRSTWVNRGSYEQYF. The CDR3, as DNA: TGTGCCAGCCGGTCTACCTGGGTCAACAGGGGATCGTACGAGCAGTACTTC.